This T cell receptor beta chain was sequenced in a study of OX40 agonist ivuxolimab in advanced cancers. As for the study in general: The dose-escalation group included hepatocellular carcinoma, melanoma, renal cell carcinoma and head and neck cancer. Prior anti-PD-1, anti-PD-L1 or anti-CTLA-4 therapy was allowed; roughly 40% had some.

V dropped 6 bases and J dropped 9 bases, with 14 bases sitting between them. Germline CDR1 MNHEY, CDR2 SMNVEV (reference sequence). The CDR3 is 12 amino acids. Autoimmune disease history or systemic immunosuppression led to patients being barred. The study sampled blood at baseline, cycle 4 day 1, and cycle 7 day 1. TCRdb keeps only in-frame clones here, not all; method: immunoSEQ multiplex PCR. The sample has 60,000 to 65,000 clones, approximately 90% seen once. This specimen consisted of CD4+ or CD8+ T cells sorted from blood, obtained in a trial of the OX40 agonist ivuxolimab. The chain has TRBV27 and TRBJ1-1, with a possible D match to TRBD1 (6 bases). The origin of this receptor is an adult with an advanced solid tumor such as melanoma, head and neck, liver or kidney cancer. The CDR3 DNA reads as TGTGCCAGCAGCTTAACAGGGATGCAAGCTTTCTTT. Its translation: CASSLTGMQAFF.